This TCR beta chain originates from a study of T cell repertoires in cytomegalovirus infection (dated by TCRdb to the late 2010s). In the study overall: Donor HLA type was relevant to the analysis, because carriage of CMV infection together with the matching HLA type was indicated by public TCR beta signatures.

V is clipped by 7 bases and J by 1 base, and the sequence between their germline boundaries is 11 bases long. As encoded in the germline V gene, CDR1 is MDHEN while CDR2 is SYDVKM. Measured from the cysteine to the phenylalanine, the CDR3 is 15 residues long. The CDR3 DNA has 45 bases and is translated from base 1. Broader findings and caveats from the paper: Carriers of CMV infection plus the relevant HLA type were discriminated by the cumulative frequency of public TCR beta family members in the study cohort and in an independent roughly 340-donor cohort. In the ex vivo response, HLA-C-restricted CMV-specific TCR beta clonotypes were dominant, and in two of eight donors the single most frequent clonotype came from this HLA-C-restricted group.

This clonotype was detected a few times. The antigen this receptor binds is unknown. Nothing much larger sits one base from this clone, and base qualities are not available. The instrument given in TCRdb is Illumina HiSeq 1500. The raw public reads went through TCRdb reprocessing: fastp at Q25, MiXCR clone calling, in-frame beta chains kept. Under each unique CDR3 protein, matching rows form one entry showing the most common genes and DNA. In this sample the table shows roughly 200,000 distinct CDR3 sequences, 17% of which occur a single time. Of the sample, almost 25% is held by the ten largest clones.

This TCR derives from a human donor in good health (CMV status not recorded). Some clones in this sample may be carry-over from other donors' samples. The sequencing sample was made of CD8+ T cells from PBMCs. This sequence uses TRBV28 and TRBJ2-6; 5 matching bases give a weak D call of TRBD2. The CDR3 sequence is CASTGGRSGANVLTF. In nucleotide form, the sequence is TGTGCCAGCACCGGTGGGAGATCTGGGGCCAACGTCCTGACTTTC.